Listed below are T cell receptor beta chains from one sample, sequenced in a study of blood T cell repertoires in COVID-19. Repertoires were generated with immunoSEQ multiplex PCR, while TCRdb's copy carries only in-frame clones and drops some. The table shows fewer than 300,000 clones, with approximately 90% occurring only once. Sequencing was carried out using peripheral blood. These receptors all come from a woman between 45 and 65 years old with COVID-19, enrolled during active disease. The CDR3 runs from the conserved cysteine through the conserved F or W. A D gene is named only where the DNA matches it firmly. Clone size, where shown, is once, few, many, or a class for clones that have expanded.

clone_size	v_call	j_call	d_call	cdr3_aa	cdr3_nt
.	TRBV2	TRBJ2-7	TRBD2	CASNRLAGKAYEQYF	TGTGCCAGCAATCGACTAGCGGGGAAAGCATACGAGCAGTACTTC
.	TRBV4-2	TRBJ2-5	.	CASSLQSSSGGETQYF	TGTGCCAGCAGCCTCCAGAGCAGCTCAGGGGGGGAGACCCAGTACTTC
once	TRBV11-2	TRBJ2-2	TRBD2	CASSSRSMGLASTGELFF	TGTGCCAGCAGCTCAAGGAGTATGGGACTAGCTTCCACCGGGGAGCTGTTTTTT
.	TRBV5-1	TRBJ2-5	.	CASRRAGTSFTQETQYF	TGCGCCAGCAGGCGGGCCGGGACATCTTTTACCCAAGAGACCCAGTACTTC
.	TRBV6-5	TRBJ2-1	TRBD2	CASSTLAGVNEQFF	TGTGCCAGCAGCACTCTAGCGGGAGTCAATGAGCAGTTCTTC
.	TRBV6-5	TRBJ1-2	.	CASRAGQKHGYTF	TGTGCCAGCCGGGCGGGGCAGAAACATGGCTACACCTTC
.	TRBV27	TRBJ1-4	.	CASSPTPTLGGATATNEKLFF	TGTGCCAGCAGTCCCACCCCGACCCTAGGGGGGGCCACTGCAACTAATGAAAAACTGTTTTTT
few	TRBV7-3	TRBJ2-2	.	CASSSQGSTGELFF	TGTGCCAGCAGCTCACAGGGATCAACCGGGGAGCTGTTTTTT
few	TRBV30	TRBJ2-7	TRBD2	CAWLASGSGEQYF	TGTGCCTGGCTCGCTAGCGGGAGCGGGGAGCAGTACTTC
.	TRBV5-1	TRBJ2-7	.	CASSVGTPNSYEQYF	TGCGCCAGCAGCGTTGGGACTCCTAACTCCTACGAGCAGTACTTC
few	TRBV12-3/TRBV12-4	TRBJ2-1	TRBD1	CASSLDRGGEQFF	TGTGCCAGCAGTCTGGACAGGGGAGGTGAGCAGTTCTTC
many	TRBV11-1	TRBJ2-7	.	CASSLARGPAYEQYF	TGTGCCAGCAGCTTAGCTAGAGGGCCGGCTTACGAGCAGTACTTC